The present TCR beta chain was sequenced within a study of CD8 T cells in Susac syndrome. Sequencing of TCR beta drew on CD8+ and CD4+ T cells from blood. Matched for age and sex, the controls were healthy donors. CD8+ and CD4+ T cells were negatively isolated; TEMRA cells were FACS-enriched. Germline V CDR1 and CDR2: LGHNT, FRNRAP. This CDR3 has 13 residues. The V segment lost 5 bases and the J segment 5 bases; nucleotides outside the gene matches: 5. Random hexamers served to reverse transcribe roughly 0.5 to 1 ug RNA. Coverage of TCR beta CDR3 amplification by immunoSEQ multiplex PCR extended to 54 Vbeta and 13 Jbeta. Via MiXCR, TCRdb re-called the immunoSEQ multiplex PCR reads, giving one row per CDR3 protein. The sample has around 130,000 distinct CDR3 sequences, 94% seen once.

The TCR was taken from a human donor in good health. The chain links TRBV12-5 to TRBJ2-5, with 7 bases identical to TRBD1. Sequenced input: CD4+ T cells from PBMCs. The CDR3 is CASGLGQWETQYF. The CDR3 coding sequence is TGTGCTAGTGGTCTGGGACAGTGGGAGACCCAGTACTTC.